These T cell receptor beta chains were read from a single sample in a study of regulatory T cells in long-lasting Graves disease. MiXCR was run by TCRdb on the multiplex PCR reads, yielding one entry per CDR3 protein. The table includes about 460,000 distinct CDR3 sequences, approximately 22% detected once. The sequencing used peripheral blood mononuclear cells (PBMCs), collected when the disease was refractory, from a patient treated with antithyroid drugs. The receptors here all came from a female donor with Graves disease. Each CDR3 is given with its conserved first and last residue. D genes are given only for firm matches. Not all rows give a size; the values are once, few, many and, for expanded clones, a class.

V gene	clone size	D gene	J gene	CDR3 protein	CDR3 DNA
TRBV28	.	.	TRBJ1-3	CASSLLGTNSFKAGNTIYF	TGTGCCAGCAGTTTGCTTGGCACAAACTCTTTTAAAGCAGGAAACACCATATATTTT
TRBV7-3	many	.	TRBJ1-6	CASSLRDDSPLHF	TGTGCCAGCAGCTTGCGGGACGATTCACCCCTCCACTTT
TRBV6-5	few	.	TRBJ1-1	CASSYSGEAFF	TGTGCCAGCAGTTACTCGGGTGAAGCTTTCTTT
TRBV3-1	.	TRBD2	TRBJ2-7	CASSPHGLAGNSYEQYF	TGTGCCAGCAGCCCACACGGACTAGCGGGGAACTCCTACGAGCAGTACTTC
TRBV6-2/TRBV6-3	few	.	TRBJ1-5	CASSYSGRNSNQPQHF	TGTGCCAGCAGTTACTCGGGGAGGAATAGCAATCAGCCCCAGCATTTT
TRBV29-1	many	.	TRBJ2-7	CSVEDRESAEQYF	TGCAGCGTTGAAGATCGGGAGTCGGCCGAGCAGTACTTC
TRBV2	many	TRBD1	TRBJ1-4	CASTTGAANEKLFF	TGTGCCAGCACGACAGGGGCAGCCAACGAAAAACTGTTTTTT
TRBV6-2/TRBV6-3	.	.	TRBJ2-5	CASSYRWDTTYQETQYF	TGTGCCAGCAGTTACCGCTGGGACACTACGTACCAAGAGACCCAGTACTTC
TRBV6-1	.	TRBD1	TRBJ1-2	CATKTGENGYTF	TGTGCCACCAAAACAGGGGAAAATGGCTACACCTTC
TRBV12-3/TRBV12-4	many	.	TRBJ2-2	CASSLQGLTGELFF	TGTGCCAGCAGTTTACAGGGCCTCACCGGGGAGCTGTTTTTT
TRBV5-1	.	TRBD1	TRBJ1-3	CASSLWQGVNSGNTIYF	TGCGCCAGCAGCTTGTGGCAGGGGGTTAACTCTGGAAACACCATATATTTT
TRBV9	.	.	TRBJ1-5	CASSVGPGTSYSNQPQHF	TGTGCCAGCAGCGTAGGTCCTGGGACATCCTATAGCAATCAGCCCCAGCATTTT
TRBV6-1	.	TRBD1	TRBJ1-1	CASIRRAGGNTEAFF	TGTGCCAGCATCCGGAGGGCAGGGGGGAACACTGAAGCTTTCTTT
TRBV11-2	many	TRBD1	TRBJ2-5	CASSLVDGTGGYGQYF	TGTGCCAGCAGCTTAGTAGATGGGACAGGGGGCTATGGCCAGTACTTC
TRBV30	few	.	TRBJ2-3	CAWNTGAGDTDTQYF	TGTGCCTGGAATACGGGGGCGGGTGACACAGATACGCAGTATTTT
TRBV27	few	TRBD2	TRBJ2-4	CASSSRLAGGIQYF	TGTGCCAGCAGTTCCCGACTAGCGGGAGGCATTCAGTACTTC
TRBV6-2/TRBV6-3	few	.	TRBJ2-5	CATSMIEGETQYF	TGTGCCACCTCAATGATCGAGGGGGAGACCCAGTACTTC
TRBV2	.	TRBD1	TRBJ1-2	CASTLPDRGIHHGYTF	TGTGCCAGCACACTCCCCGACAGGGGGATACACCATGGCTACACCTTC
TRBV19	few	.	TRBJ1-5	CASVGQRGQPQHF	TGTGCCAGTGTCGGACAGAGGGGTCAGCCCCAGCATTTT
TRBV6-2/TRBV6-3	few	.	TRBJ1-4	CASSYSGIPTNEKLFF	TGTGCCAGCAGTTACTCTGGGATTCCAACTAATGAAAAACTGTTTTTT
TRBV19	few	.	TRBJ2-5	CASSMGSGTQYF	TGTGCCAGTAGTATGGGCTCGGGAACCCAGTACTTC
TRBV7-8	.	.	TRBJ2-2	CASSLARAVNTGELFF	TGTGCCAGCAGCTTAGCGAGGGCAGTTAACACCGGGGAGCTGTTTTTT
TRBV27	many	.	TRBJ2-7	CASSFRGAYEQYF	TGTGCCAGCAGCTTCAGGGGGGCCTACGAGCAGTACTTC
TRBV19	many	.	TRBJ1-5	CASADRPDSYSNQPQHF	TGTGCCAGTGCTGACAGGCCCGACTCATATAGCAATCAGCCCCAGCATTTT
TRBV18	.	.	TRBJ2-7	CASSPAQGSRYEQYF	TGTGCCAGCTCACCGGCCCAGGGGTCCCGCTACGAGCAGTACTTC
TRBV2	many	.	TRBJ2-5	CASSARANQETQYF	TGTGCCAGCAGTGCGAGGGCGAACCAAGAGACCCAGTACTTC
TRBV28	many	.	TRBJ1-2	CASVKGDNYGYTF	TGTGCCAGCGTAAAGGGGGACAACTATGGCTACACCTTC
TRBV11-2	many	.	TRBJ2-7	CASSRSGRWVPQYF	TGTGCCAGCAGTCGCTCAGGACGATGGGTGCCGCAGTACTTC
TRBV29-1	.	.	TRBJ2-6	CSVRSSGANVLTF	TGCAGCGTGAGATCCTCTGGGGCCAACGTCCTGACTTTC